Listed below are T cell receptor beta chains from one sample, sequenced in a study of T cells after yellow fever vaccination. Each CDR3 protein gets one entry after TCRdb re-called the 5' RACE reads with MiXCR. The sample has about 160,000 distinct CDR3 sequences; approximately 6.8% are singletons. The sequenced sample was CD4+ T cells sorted from PBMCs, obtained less than 6 days after the first yellow fever vaccination. The receptor set was obtained from a man aged 18 to 30 who received the YFV17D yellow fever vaccine. The conserved cysteine and the conserved F or W are not part of the CDR3 here. Each record gives: V gene, CDR3 protein.

v_gene: TRBV5-1
CDR3aa: ASSRGRGETQY

v_gene: TRBV7-8
CDR3aa: ASSWRDRVHEQY

v_gene: TRBV3-1
CDR3aa: ASSQEVSRTVNGYT

v_gene: TRBV11-2
CDR3aa: ASSLVRGGEQF

v_gene: TRBV4-1
CDR3aa: ASSQSSRGPGEKLF

v_gene: TRBV12-3/TRBV12-4
CDR3aa: ASIPRASPGPCYEQY

v_gene: TRBV6-5
CDR3aa: ASSYSRLAGAQGTQY

v_gene: TRBV29-1
CDR3aa: SAEGQEETQY

v_gene: TRBV12-3/TRBV12-4
CDR3aa: ASSPQGNSNQPQH

v_gene: TRBV5-4
CDR3aa: ASSSSGLASTDTQY

v_gene: TRBV5-1
CDR3aa: ASSRLRGNTEAF

v_gene: TRBV28
CDR3aa: ASSLGSGATQY

v_gene: TRBV2
CDR3aa: ASGRQGGEETQY

v_gene: TRBV11-2
CDR3aa: ASSSVAGGQGEQF

v_gene: TRBV5-4
CDR3aa: ASRVQSSTDTQY

v_gene: TRBV28
CDR3aa: ASRPYGEGGTEAF

v_gene: TRBV7-8
CDR3aa: ASSLEIYTAF

v_gene: TRBV6-5
CDR3aa: ASSYPNGKNTEAF

v_gene: TRBV4-2
CDR3aa: ASSQEGQRKSSYEQY

v_gene: TRBV5-1
CDR3aa: ASSLGTTIYEQY

v_gene: TRBV7-6
CDR3aa: ASSLEGSTNEKLF

v_gene: TRBV24-1
CDR3aa: ATSDLGSGRTEETQY

v_gene: TRBV20-1
CDR3aa: SARPWGTGNSPLH

v_gene: TRBV7-2
CDR3aa: ASSFNGGRKQETQY

v_gene: TRBV4-1
CDR3aa: ASSQARFRGGYT

v_gene: TRBV7-8
CDR3aa: ASSLGQAHLNSPLH

v_gene: TRBV5-1
CDR3aa: ASSRGQTTNEKLF

v_gene: TRBV18
CDR3aa: ASSPDLNTEAF

v_gene: TRBV4-1
CDR3aa: ASSQPRRRAANTEAF

v_gene: TRBV5-4
CDR3aa: ASSSTANTEAF

v_gene: TRBV5-4
CDR3aa: ASSVTQGQETQY

v_gene: TRBV20-1
CDR3aa: SDTETSTDTQY

v_gene: TRBV28
CDR3aa: ASSPYRGPVSYGYT

v_gene: TRBV12-3/TRBV12-4
CDR3aa: ASSLGHGSYEQY

v_gene: TRBV19
CDR3aa: ASKGWIMNTEAF

v_gene: TRBV9
CDR3aa: ASSVQVRSYNEQF

v_gene: TRBV12-3/TRBV12-4
CDR3aa: ASSLVGSQETQY

v_gene: TRBV13
CDR3aa: ASIIRDRNTGELF

v_gene: TRBV5-1
CDR3aa: ASSRDPTEAF

v_gene: TRBV6-5
CDR3aa: ASSYSISGGYEQF

v_gene: TRBV20-1
CDR3aa: SQEGLGTDTQY

v_gene: TRBV5-6
CDR3aa: ASSMGLAGNLQETQY

v_gene: TRBV4-1
CDR3aa: ASSKQMTGLDTDTQY

v_gene: TRBV4-2
CDR3aa: ASSQERGSDTQY

v_gene: TRBV4-1
CDR3aa: ASSQLLQETQY

v_gene: TRBV7-3
CDR3aa: ASSATWSETQY

v_gene: TRBV4-1
CDR3aa: ASRLGGGSYGYT